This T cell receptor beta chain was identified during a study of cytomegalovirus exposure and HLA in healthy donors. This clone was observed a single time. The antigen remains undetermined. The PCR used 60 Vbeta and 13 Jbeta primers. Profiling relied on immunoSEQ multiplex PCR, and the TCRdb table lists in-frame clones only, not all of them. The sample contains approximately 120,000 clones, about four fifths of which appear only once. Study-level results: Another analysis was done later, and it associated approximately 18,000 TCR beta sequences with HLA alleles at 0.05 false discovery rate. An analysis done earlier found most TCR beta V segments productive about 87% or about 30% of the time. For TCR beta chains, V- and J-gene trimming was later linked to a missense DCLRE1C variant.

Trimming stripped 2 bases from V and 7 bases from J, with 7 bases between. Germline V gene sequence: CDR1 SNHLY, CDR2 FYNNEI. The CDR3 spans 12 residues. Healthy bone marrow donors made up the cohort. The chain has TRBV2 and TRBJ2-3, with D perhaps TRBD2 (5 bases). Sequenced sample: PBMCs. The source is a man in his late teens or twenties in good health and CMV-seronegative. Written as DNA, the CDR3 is TGTGCCAGCAGTGAAAGCGGTTATACGCAGTATTTT. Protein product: CASSESGYTQYF.